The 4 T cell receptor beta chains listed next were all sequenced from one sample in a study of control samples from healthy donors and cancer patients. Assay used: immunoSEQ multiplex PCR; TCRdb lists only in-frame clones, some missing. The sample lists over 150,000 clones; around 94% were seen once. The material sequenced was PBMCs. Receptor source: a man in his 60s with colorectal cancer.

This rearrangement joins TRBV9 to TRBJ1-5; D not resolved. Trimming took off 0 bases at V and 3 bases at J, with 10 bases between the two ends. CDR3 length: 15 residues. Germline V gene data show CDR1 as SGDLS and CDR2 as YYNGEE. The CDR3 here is CASSVGWRDNQPQHF. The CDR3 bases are TGTGCCAGCAGCGTAGGATGGAGGGACAATCAGCCCCAGCATTTT. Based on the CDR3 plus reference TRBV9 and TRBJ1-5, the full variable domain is DSGVTQTPKHLITATGQRVTLRCSPRSGDLSVYWYQQSLDQGLQFLIQYYNGEERAKGNILERFSAQQFPDLHSELNLSSLELGDSALYFCASSVGWRDNQPQHFGDGTRLSIL.

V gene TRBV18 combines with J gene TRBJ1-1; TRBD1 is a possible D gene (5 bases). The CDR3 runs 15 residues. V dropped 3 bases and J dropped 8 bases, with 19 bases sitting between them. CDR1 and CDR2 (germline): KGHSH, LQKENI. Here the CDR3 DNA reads TGTGCCAGCTCACCCCTCGAGGGGACGAGGTTAGAAGCTTTCTTT. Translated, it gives CASSPLEGTRLEAFF.

The CDR3 DNA reads TGCAGTGCTAGGGGGGGCTACGAGCAGTACTTC. It specifies CSARGGYEQYF. The rearrangement uses TRBV20-1 and TRBJ2-7, with D possibly matching TRBD2 (6 bases). Germline V lookup: CDR1 DFQATT, CDR2 SNEGSKA (reference sequence). This CDR3 region has 11 residues. V was clipped by 3 bases and J by 3 bases, with 6 bases between them.

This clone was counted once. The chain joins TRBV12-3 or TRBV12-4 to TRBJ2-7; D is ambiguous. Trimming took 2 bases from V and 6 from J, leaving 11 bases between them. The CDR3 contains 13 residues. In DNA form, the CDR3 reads TGTGCCAGCAGTTTATTAGCAGGCTCCGAGCAGTACTTC. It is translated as CASSLLAGSEQYF.